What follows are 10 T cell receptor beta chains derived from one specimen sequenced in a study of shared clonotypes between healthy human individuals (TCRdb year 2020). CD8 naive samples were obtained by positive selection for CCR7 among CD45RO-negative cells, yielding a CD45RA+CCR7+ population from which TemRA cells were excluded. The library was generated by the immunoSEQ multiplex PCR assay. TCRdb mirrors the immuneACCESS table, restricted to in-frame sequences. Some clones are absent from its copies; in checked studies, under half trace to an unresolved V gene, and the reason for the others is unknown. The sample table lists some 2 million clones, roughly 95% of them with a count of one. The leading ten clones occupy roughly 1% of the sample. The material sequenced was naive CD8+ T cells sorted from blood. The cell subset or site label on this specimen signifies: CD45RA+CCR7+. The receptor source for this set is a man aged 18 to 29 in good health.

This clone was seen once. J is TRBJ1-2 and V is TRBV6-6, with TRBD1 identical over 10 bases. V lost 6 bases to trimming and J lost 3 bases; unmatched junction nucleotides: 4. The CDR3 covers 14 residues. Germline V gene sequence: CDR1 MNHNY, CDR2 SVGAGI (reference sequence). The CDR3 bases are TGTGCCAGCAGGACCGGGACAGGGGACTATGGCTACACCTTC. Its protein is CASRTGTGDYGYTF.

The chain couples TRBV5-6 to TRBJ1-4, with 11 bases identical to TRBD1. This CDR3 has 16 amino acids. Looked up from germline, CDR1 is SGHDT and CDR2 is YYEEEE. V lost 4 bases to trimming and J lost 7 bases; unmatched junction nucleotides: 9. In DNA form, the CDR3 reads TGTGCCAGCAGCCTGAGCCGGGACAGGGGGTTTGAAAAACTGTTTTTT. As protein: CASSLSRDRGFEKLFF.

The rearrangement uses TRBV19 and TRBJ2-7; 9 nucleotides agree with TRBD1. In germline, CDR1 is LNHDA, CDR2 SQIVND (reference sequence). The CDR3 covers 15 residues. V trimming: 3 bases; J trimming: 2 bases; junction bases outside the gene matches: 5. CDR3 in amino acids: CASSMVGQGTYEQYF. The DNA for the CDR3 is TGTGCCAGTAGTATGGTGGGACAGGGTACCTACGAGCAGTACTTC. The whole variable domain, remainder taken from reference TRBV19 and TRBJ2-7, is DGGITQSPKYLFRKEGQNVTLSCEQNLNHDAMYWYRQDPGQGLRLIYYSQIVNDFQKGDIAEGYSVSREKKESFPLTVTSAQKNPTAFYLCASSMVGQGTYEQYFGPGTRLTVT.

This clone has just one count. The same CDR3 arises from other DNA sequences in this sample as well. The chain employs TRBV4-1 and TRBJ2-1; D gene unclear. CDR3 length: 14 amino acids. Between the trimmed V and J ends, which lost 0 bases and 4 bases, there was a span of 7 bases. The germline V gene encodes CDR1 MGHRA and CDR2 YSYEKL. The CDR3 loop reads CASSQDLRYNEQFF. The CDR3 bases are TGCGCCAGCAGCCAAGATCTCCGTTACAATGAGCAGTTCTTC.

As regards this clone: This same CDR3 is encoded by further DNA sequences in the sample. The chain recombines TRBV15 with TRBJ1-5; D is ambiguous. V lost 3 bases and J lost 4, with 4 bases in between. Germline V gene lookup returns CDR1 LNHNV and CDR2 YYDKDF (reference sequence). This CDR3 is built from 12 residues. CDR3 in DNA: TGTGCCACCAGCAGGACTAATCAGCCCCAGCATTTT. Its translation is CATSRTNQPQHF.

The CDR3 sequence is CASSQDRTGFTEAFF. The DNA of the CDR3 is TGCGCCAGCAGCCAAGACAGGACAGGGTTCACTGAAGCTTTCTTT. This chain joins TRBV4-3 and TRBJ1-1; TRBD1 matches at 8 bases. This CDR3 region has 15 residues. CDR1 is LGHNA and CDR2 is YSLEER in the germline V gene. Germline trimming cut 0 bases from V and 4 bases from J; bases unmatched to any gene: 4.

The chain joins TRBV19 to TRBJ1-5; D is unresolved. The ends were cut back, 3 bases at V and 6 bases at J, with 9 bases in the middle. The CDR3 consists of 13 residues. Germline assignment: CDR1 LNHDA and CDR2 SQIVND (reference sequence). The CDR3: CASSIGFFQPQHF. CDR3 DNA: TGTGCCAGTAGTATCGGGTTTTTTCAGCCCCAGCATTTT.

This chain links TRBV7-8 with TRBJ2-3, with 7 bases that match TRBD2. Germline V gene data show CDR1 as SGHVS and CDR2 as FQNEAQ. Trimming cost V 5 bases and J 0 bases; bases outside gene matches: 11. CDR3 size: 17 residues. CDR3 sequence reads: CASSLPREGLSTDTQYF. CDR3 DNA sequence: TGTGCCAGCAGCCTCCCCAGGGAGGGTCTCAGCACAGATACGCAGTATTTT. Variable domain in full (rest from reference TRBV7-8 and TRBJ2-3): GAGVSQSPRYKVAKRGQDVALRCDPISGHVSLFWYQQALGQGPEFLTYFQNEAQLDKSGLPSDRFFAERPEGSVSTLKIQRTQQEDSAVYLCASSLPREGLSTDTQYFGPGTRLTVL.

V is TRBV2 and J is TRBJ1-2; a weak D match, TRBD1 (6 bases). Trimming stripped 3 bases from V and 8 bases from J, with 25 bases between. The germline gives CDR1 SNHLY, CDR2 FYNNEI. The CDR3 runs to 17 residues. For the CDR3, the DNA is TGTGCCAGCAGTGATTTCGCCGTCCCAGGGGCGGTTACGGGCTACACCTTC. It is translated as CASSDFAVPGAVTGYTF.

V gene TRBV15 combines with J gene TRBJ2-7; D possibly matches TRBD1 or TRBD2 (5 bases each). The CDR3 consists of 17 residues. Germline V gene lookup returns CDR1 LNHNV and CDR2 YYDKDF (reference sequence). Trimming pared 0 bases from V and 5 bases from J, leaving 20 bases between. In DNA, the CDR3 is TGTGCCACCAGCAGAGACCCACAGGTAGGGAGAATCAACGAGCAGTACTTC. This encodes CATSRDPQVGRINEQYF.